A single sample gave rise to the 9 T cell receptor beta chains below, sequenced in a study of cytomegalovirus exposure and HLA in healthy donors. 60 Vbeta and 13 Jbeta primers were used in PCR. Only in-frame clones appear in the TCRdb table, and some are missing; sequencing was by immunoSEQ multiplex PCR. The sample consists of approximately 130,000 clones, approximately 89% of them appearing once. Sequencing was carried out using PBMCs. These receptors were collected from a woman in her twenties or thirties in good health and CMV-seropositive.

The CDR3 sequence: CASSFGVGEQYF. CDR3 DNA sequence: TGTGCCAGCAGCTTCGGGGTGGGGGAGCAGTACTTC. The chain links TRBV5-6 to TRBJ2-7, with D maybe TRBD2 (5 bases). The ends were cut back, 2 bases at V and 7 bases at J, with 10 bases in the middle. This CDR3 spans 12 amino acids. Germline lookup yields CDR1 SGHDT and CDR2 YYEEEE.

A remark on this clone: No conserved phenylalanine or tryptophan is present at the end of the CDR3, so a read error is the likely explanation. The DNA is omitted, as the CDR3 cannot be located on it reliably, and the CDR3 follows TCRdb's listing. This chain joins TRBV13 and TRBJ1-1; no DNA check was done on the table's D call, TRBD1. The CDR3 contains 9 residues when both ends are counted. Germline loops: CDR1 PRHDT, CDR2 FYEKMQ (reference sequence). CDR3 protein: CASRPGQLY.

The chain carries TRBV5-6 and TRBJ1-6, with TRBD1 as a possible D gene (5 bases). There are 13 residues in the CDR3. Between the trimmed V and J ends, which lost 2 bases and 8 bases, there was a span of 8 bases. Germline values: CDR1 SGHDT, CDR2 YYEEEE. The CDR3 DNA follows: TGTGCCAGCAGCTTCCAGGGATATTCACCCCTCCACTTT. Encoded protein: CASSFQGYSPLHF.

The chain uses TRBV7-9 and TRBJ1-2, with D possibly matching TRBD1 (5 bases). The CDR3 loop spans 17 amino acids. The ends were cut back, 4 bases at V and 6 bases at J, with 24 bases in the middle. Germline V gives CDR1 SEHNR, CDR2 FQNEAQ (reference sequence). CDR3 nucleotide sequence: TGTGCCAGCAGCTCGCTTACCGCAGGGCCCTTCCTAAATGGCTACACCTTC. This codes for CASSSLTAGPFLNGYTF.

The chain has TRBV2 and TRBJ1-1; D not certain. Trimming pared 6 bases from V and 2 bases from J, leaving 10 bases between. The CDR3 extends over 13 amino acids. From germline, CDR1 is SNHLY and CDR2 FYNNEI. The CDR3 DNA reads as TGTGCCAGCAGGGGCGAGATCAACACTGAAGCTTTCTTT. It translates to CASRGEINTEAFF.

This rearrangement joins TRBV5-1 to TRBJ1-6, with a weak D call TRBD1 (6 bases). V gave up 0 bases and J gave up 7 bases, with 11 bases separating them. Germline lookup yields CDR1 SGHRS and CDR2 YFSETQ. There are 15 residues in the CDR3. CDR3 DNA sequence: TGCGCCAGCAGCTTGGACAGGGCGAGCAATTCACCCCTCCACTTT. As protein: CASSLDRASNSPLHF.

The chain uses TRBV5-8 and TRBJ1-5; D gene unclear. The CDR3 is 13 amino acids. CDR1 SGHTS and CDR2 YDEGEE come from the germline V gene. The germline V and J ends were trimmed by 4 bases and 4 bases, with 9 bases remaining between them. The CDR3 reads CASSPFPNQPQHF. CDR3 sequence (DNA): TGTGCCAGCAGCCCCTTCCCGAATCAGCCCCAGCATTTT.

The chain has TRBV28 and TRBJ1-2; TRBD1 might be the D (5 bases). The CDR3 has 13 amino acids. Per the germline V gene, CDR1 is MDHEN and CDR2 is SYDVKM. Trimming pared 5 bases from V and 5 bases from J, leaving 12 bases between. CDR3 nucleotide sequence: TGTGCCAGCAGTCTTCACTCAGGGTATGGCTACACCTTC. It yields the protein CASSLHSGYGYTF.

This clone was observed many times. The gene calls are TRBV7-9 and TRBJ2-7; 9 nucleotides line up with TRBD1. The germline V gene has CDR1 SEHNR and CDR2 FQNEAQ (reference sequence). With V trimmed by 5 bases and J by 5 bases, 13 bases remained unmatched. The CDR3 sequence is 16 residues long. The CDR3 nucleotides read TGTGCCAGCAGCCCCTGGCGGTCCGACAGGGGGAACGAGCAGTACTTC. Its protein product is CASSPWRSDRGNEQYF.